What follows describes a single T cell receptor (beta chain). Its antigen is not known. The data stem from a study of cytomegalovirus exposure and HLA in healthy donors. Turning to the study itself: HLA-typed donors were the source of approximately 80 million unique TCRs held in an early data release.

Findings and limits, study-wide: An analysis done earlier found most TCR beta V segments productive about 90% or about 30% of the time.

Trimming removed 6 bases from V and 0 bases from J, with 9 bases in between. CDR3 length: 14 residues. Germline values: CDR1 GTSNPN, CDR2 SVGIG (reference sequence). The study sampled nominally healthy donors, though unrecorded immune exposures were likely. The primer mix had 60 Vbeta and 13 Jbeta primers. The table came from immunoSEQ multiplex PCR; TCRdb's copy has only in-frame clones and leaves some out. The top ten clones hold approximately 1.5% of a sample with roughly 150,000 clones, around four fifths of them seen once. This clonotype was sampled from a male donor in good health and CMV-seronegative. The chain couples TRBV30 to TRBJ2-6; D is unresolved. Material: PBMCs. This CDR3 reads CACHSNSGANVLTF. The CDR3 DNA is TGTGCCTGCCACAGCAACTCTGGGGCCAACGTCCTGACTTTC.